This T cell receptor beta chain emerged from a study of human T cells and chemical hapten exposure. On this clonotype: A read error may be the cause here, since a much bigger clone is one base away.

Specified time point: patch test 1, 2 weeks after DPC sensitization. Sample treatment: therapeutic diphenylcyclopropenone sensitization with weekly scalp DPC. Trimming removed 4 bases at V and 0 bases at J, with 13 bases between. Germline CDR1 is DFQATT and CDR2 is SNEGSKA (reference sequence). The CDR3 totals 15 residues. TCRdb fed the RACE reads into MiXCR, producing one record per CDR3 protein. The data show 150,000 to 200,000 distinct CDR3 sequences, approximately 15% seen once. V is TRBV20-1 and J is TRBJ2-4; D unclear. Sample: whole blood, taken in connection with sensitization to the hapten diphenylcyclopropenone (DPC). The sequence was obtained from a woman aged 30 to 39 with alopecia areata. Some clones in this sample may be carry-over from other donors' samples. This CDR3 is CSAISGLLAKNIQYF. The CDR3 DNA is TGCAGTGCTATTTCAGGCTTGTTAGCCAAAAACATTCAGTACTTC.